The next 12 T cell receptor beta chains were all read from a single sample in a study of neurological immune-mediated disorders. TCRdb itself ran the 5' RACE reads through MiXCR, one entry per CDR3 protein. The sample contains some 57,000 distinct CDR3 sequences, about 3.4% of which appear only once. Material for sequencing was PBMCs. These receptors all stem from a woman in her sixties with multiple sclerosis.

This clonotype appeared a few times. Being one base from a much bigger clone, this may be a read error. This CDR3 fails to terminate in the conserved phenylalanine or tryptophan, so it likely reflects a read error. The chain carries TRBV4-2 and TRBJ2-1; D might be TRBD2 (7 bases). The CDR3 is made up of 15 amino acids. With 7 bases removed from V and 0 bases from J, the gap between germline ends came to 13 bases. Germline V CDR1 and CDR2: LGHNA, YNFKEQ. The CDR3 loop reads CASNEGGSSYNEQFC. The CDR3 nucleotides are TGTGCCAGCAACGAGGGGGGGAGCTCCTACAATGAGCAGTTCTGC.

This clonotype was observed many times. V gene TRBV10-3 combines with J gene TRBJ2-4; 10 bases are shared with TRBD1. Germline lookup yields CDR1 ENHRY and CDR2 SYGVKD. With 8 bases clipped from V and 1 base from J, the junction kept 5 bases outside the gene matches. The CDR3 totals 15 residues. The DNA of the CDR3 is TGTGCCATCTCCCCGGGACAGGGGGCCAAAAACATTCAGTACTTC. This codes for CAISPGQGAKNIQYF.

This clonotype was observed many times. The rearrangement joins TRBV20-1 to TRBJ1-4; unclear D gene. The germline V gene encodes CDR1 DFQATT and CDR2 SNEGSKA (reference sequence). The CDR3 contains 13 residues. V was shortened by 6 bases and J by 0 bases, with 8 bases between the two germline ends. CDR3 nucleotides: TGCAGTGCCTACTTTGCAACTAATGAAAAACTGTTTTTT. Translation gives CSAYFATNEKLFF.

This clonotype was detected many times. The chain has TRBV9 and TRBJ1-3; no firm D call. V lost 4 bases to trimming and J lost 0 bases, with 14 bases between them. This CDR3 has 16 residues. The V gene's germline CDR1 is SGDLS and CDR2 YYNGEE. CDR3: CASSPHSRDSGNTIYF. The CDR3 DNA follows: TGTGCCAGCAGCCCTCACTCCCGGGACTCTGGAAACACCATATATTTT.

This clonotype was seen ten or more times. The chain joins TRBV28 to TRBJ2-5; D gene ambiguous. The CDR3 sequence is 14 residues long. V gave up 2 bases and J gave up 3 bases, with 10 bases separating them. CDR1 and CDR2 (germline): MDHEN, SYDVKM. CDR3 in amino acids: CASSLARYKETQYF. The CDR3 nucleotides are TGTGCCAGCAGTTTAGCCAGATACAAAGAGACCCAGTACTTC. Full variable domain (missing parts from reference TRBV28 and TRBJ2-5): DVKVTQSSRYLVKRTGEKVFLECVQDMDHENMFWYRQDPGLGLRLIYFSYDVKMKEKGDIPEGYSVSREKKERFSLILESASTNQTSMYLCASSLARYKETQYFGPGTRLLVL.

The table lists this clonotype with many counts. The V call is TRBV28, the J call TRBJ2-7, with 7 nucleotides matching TRBD1. The CDR3 has 16 amino acids. CDR1 and CDR2 (germline): MDHEN, SYDVKM. J gave up 1 base and V 7 bases, and 13 bases lay outside the gene matches. Here the CDR3 reads CASNLEKGQPSYEQYF. For the CDR3, the DNA is TGTGCCAGCAATTTGGAAAAGGGACAGCCTTCCTACGAGCAGTACTTC.

This clonotype was counted ten times or more. The rearrangement links TRBV20-1 to TRBJ2-1, with 10 bases identical to TRBD1. V gave up 7 bases and J gave up 4 bases; unmatched junction bases: 10. Germline values: CDR1 DFQATT, CDR2 SNEGSKA (reference sequence). The CDR3 runs 15 residues. The CDR3 region is CSVISPGQGYNEQFF. Here the CDR3 DNA reads TGCAGTGTCATAAGTCCGGGACAGGGGTACAATGAGCAGTTCTTC.

This clonotype was seen only a few times. This may be a read error, as it is one base from a much larger clone. This chain uses TRBV20-1 with TRBJ2-7, with 10 bases that match TRBD1. CDR1 is DFQATT, CDR2 SNEGSKA, per germline (reference sequence). The CDR3 spans 12 residues. The J segment lost 9 bases and the V segment lost 7 bases, leaving 9 bases of the junction unmatched. DNA for the CDR3: TGCAGTGTGGGGACAGGGGCCCCCGGGCAGTACTTC. This translates into CSVGTGAPGQYF.

In this sample, this clonotype turned up many times. No conserved phenylalanine or tryptophan ends this CDR3, so it is likely a read error. V gene TRBV15 combines with J gene TRBJ1-2; D is perhaps TRBD1 (6 bases). Trimming cost V 5 bases and J 3 bases, with 13 bases left between them. In germline, CDR1 is LNHNV, CDR2 YYDKDF (reference sequence). The CDR3 sequence is 14 residues long. CDR3 in amino acids: CATSVGQTDYGYTI. CDR3 DNA: TGTGCCACCAGCGTTGGACAGACGGACTATGGCTACACCATC.

At least ten counts were recorded for this clonotype. The chain has TRBV12-3 or TRBV12-4 and TRBJ2-7; 8 positions agree with TRBD2. The CDR3 extends over 15 amino acids. V lost 6 bases and J lost 4; bases outside the gene matches: 11. The CDR3 DNA sequence: TGTGCCAGCAGGGACCTCGGGGGGGTGGGGTACGAGCAGTACTTC. Residues: CASRDLGGVGYEQYF.

This clonotype was seen many times. The V gene is TRBV11-2, the J gene TRBJ1-2, with 10 bases aligning to TRBD1. V shed 0 bases, J shed 5 bases, and the junction held 6 bases outside the gene matches. Germline V gives CDR1 SGHAT, CDR2 FQNNGV. This CDR3 has 16 residues. In DNA, the CDR3 is TGTGCCAGCAGCTTAGATGCCGGGACAGGGGCTTATGGCTACACCTTC. It specifies CASSLDAGTGAYGYTF. Together with reference TRBV11-2 and TRBJ1-2, the CDR3 gives the full variable domain: EAGVAQSPRYKIIEKRQSVAFWCNPISGHATLYWYQQILGQGPKLLIQFQNNGVVDDSQLPKDRFSAERLKGVDSTLKIQPAKLEDSAVYLCASSLDAGTGAYGYTFGSGTRLTVV.

This clonotype was counted at least ten times. Because the CDR3 is missing its conserved closing phenylalanine or tryptophan, this is likely a read error. Because the CDR3's place on the DNA is in doubt, the DNA is left out and the CDR3 is given as listed by TCRdb. V and J are TRBV6-7 and TRBJ1-3; whether TRBD1, the table's D call, matches the DNA was not checked. TRBV6-7 is known as an ORF, though its function is uncertain. The CDR3 numbers 10 amino acids, ends counted. The CDR3: CASSGDRGIG.